Below are 27 T cell receptor beta chains sequenced from a single sample in a study of T-cell reconstitution after alpha-beta-depleted transplantation in children. Preparation of the TCRbeta library involved a method that used unique molecular identifiers. MiXCR was run by TCRdb on the PCR reads, yielding one entry per CDR3 protein. The sample holds about 610,000 distinct CDR3 sequences, approximately 30% seen once. Here the sequenced sample was PBMCs, taken before TCRalphabeta/CD19-depleted stem cell transplant. The receptor set was obtained from a boy under two years old with Wiskott-Aldrich syndrome, due to receive a stem cell transplant.

This chain joins TRBV29-1 and TRBJ2-3; D is undetermined. Germline CDR1 is SQVTM and CDR2 is ANQGSEA. The V end lost 5 bases, the J end lost 0 bases, and 12 bases lay between the germline ends. The CDR3 contains 14 residues. This CDR3 is CSVRGRRSTDTQYF. DNA for the CDR3: TGCAGCGTTAGAGGACGGCGGAGCACAGATACGCAGTATTTT.

The gene calls are TRBV20-1 and TRBJ1-2; D unresolved. The germline gives CDR1 DFQATT, CDR2 SNEGSKA (reference sequence). There are 12 residues in the CDR3. Trimming cost V 1 base and J 6 bases, with 9 bases left between them. The CDR3 region has the DNA TGCAGTGCTAGAGGAGGGAGGGATGGCTACACCTTC. Protein product: CSARGGRDGYTF.

This chain connects TRBV20-1 to TRBJ2-3; tentative D call: TRBD1 (5 bases). Germline V gene data show CDR1 as DFQATT and CDR2 as SNEGSKA (reference sequence). CDR3 length: 15 residues. V lost 0 bases, J lost 2 bases, and 12 bases lay in between. CDR3: CSARDGARLTDTQYF. The CDR3 DNA sequence: TGCAGTGCTAGAGATGGGGCACGGCTCACAGATACGCAGTATTTT.

This clonotype was seen only a few times. The J gene is TRBJ2-4, the V gene TRBV5-1; D not certain. CDR1 and CDR2 from the germline V gene are SGHRS and YFSETQ. CDR3 length equals 17 residues. The V gene lost 0 bases and the J gene lost 4 bases, with 17 bases spanning the gap. This CDR3 is CASSLAIPEFPKNIQYF. CDR3 in DNA: TGCGCCAGCAGCTTGGCAATCCCAGAGTTCCCGAAAAACATTCAGTACTTC.

The chain couples TRBV24-1 to TRBJ2-2; D remains unclear. This CDR3 spans 15 amino acids. The germline gives CDR1 KGHDR, CDR2 SFDVKD. V was pared by 4 bases and J by 0 bases, with 8 bases between. The CDR3 reads CATSEGTPNTGELFF. The CDR3 DNA sequence: TGTGCCACCAGTGAAGGAACCCCGAACACCGGGGAGCTGTTTTTT.

This clonotype was found a few times. The chain employs TRBV10-3 and TRBJ1-5; weak D call: TRBD1 (5 bases). Per germline, CDR1 ENHRY and CDR2 SYGVKD. This CDR3 is 13 amino acids long. The ends were cut back, 0 bases at V and 9 bases at J, with 9 bases in the middle. The CDR3 bases are TGTGCCATCAGTGAGTCCCGGGACTTGCCCCAGCATTTT. As protein: CAISESRDLPQHF.

The V and J genes are TRBV25-1 and TRBJ2-3; D is undetermined. V lost 2 bases and J 3 bases, leaving 3 bases between the germline ends. CDR1 and CDR2 (germline): MGHDK, SYGVNS. The CDR3 is 12 residues long. For the CDR3, the DNA is TGTGCCAGCAGTGAACCAACAGATACGCAGTATTTT. It yields the protein CASSEPTDTQYF.

The chain uses TRBV25-1 and TRBJ1-1, with a possible D match to TRBD1 (5 bases). This CDR3 has 15 amino acids. The V gene's germline CDR1 is MGHDK and CDR2 SYGVNS. V dropped 8 bases and J dropped 0 bases, with 16 bases sitting between them. Here the CDR3 DNA reads TGTGCCAGCCAGACCGGGGCACGCATGAACACTGAAGCTTTCTTT. It codes for CASQTGARMNTEAFF.

The chain employs TRBV6-5 and TRBJ2-1; D is perhaps TRBD1 (5 bases). Deletions cut 0 bases from V and 10 bases from J, with 16 bases between. This CDR3 is built from 15 residues. Per the germline V gene, CDR1 is MNHEY and CDR2 is SVGAGI. The CDR3 protein is CASSYSESKYREQFF. CDR3 in DNA: TGTGCCAGCAGTTACTCCGAAAGCAAATACAGGGAGCAGTTCTTC.

The V call is TRBV7-2, the J call TRBJ2-5; the D is unclear. Germline CDR1 and CDR2: SGHTA and FQGNSA. V lost 0 bases and J lost 5, with 10 bases in between. This CDR3 is built from 14 residues. The CDR3: CASSLAASSETQYF. Written as DNA, the CDR3 is TGTGCCAGCAGCTTAGCGGCCAGCTCGGAGACCCAGTACTTC.

V usage is TRBV7-8 and J usage is TRBJ2-5; TRBD2 agrees at 12 bases. This CDR3 spans 16 amino acids. J was trimmed by 2 bases and V by 5 bases; bases with no gene match: 6. Germline loops: CDR1 SGHVS, CDR2 FQNEAQ. DNA of the CDR3: TGTGCCAGCAGCCCAACTAGCGGGAGGATTCAAGAGACCCAGTACTTC. Protein: CASSPTSGRIQETQYF. The full variable domain, completed using reference TRBV7-8 and TRBJ2-5, is GAGVSQSPRYKVAKRGQDVALRCDPISGHVSLFWYQQALGQGPEFLTYFQNEAQLDKSGLPSDRFFAERPEGSVSTLKIQRTQQEDSAVYLCASSPTSGRIQETQYFGPGTRLLVL.

V is TRBV4-1 and J is TRBJ1-3, with D possibly being TRBD1 (6 bases). The ends were cut back, 3 bases at V and 6 bases at J, with 9 bases in the middle. CDR1 and CDR2 from the germline V gene are MGHRA and YSYEKL. This CDR3 region has 13 residues. For the CDR3, the DNA is TGCGCCAGCAGCCACAGGGGTCTAAACACCATATATTTT. Amino acids: CASSHRGLNTIYF.

This clonotype turned up a few times. The chain couples TRBV2 to TRBJ2-7; D gene ambiguous. CDR3 length: 11 residues. The germline V gene has CDR1 SNHLY and CDR2 FYNNEI. Trimming took 4 bases from V and 7 from J, leaving 8 bases between them. The CDR3 nucleotides are TGTGCCAGCAGTGTCGGCGTAGAGCAGTACTTC. Translation gives CASSVGVEQYF.

V is TRBV6-5 and J is TRBJ1-3; 8 positions agree with TRBD1. This CDR3 spans 16 amino acids. V was clipped by 5 bases and J by 4 bases; unmatched bases: 10. CDR1 and CDR2 (germline): MNHEY, SVGAGI. This CDR3 reads CASSTRAGGAGNTIYF. The CDR3 nucleotides are TGTGCCAGCAGTACTCGGGCAGGGGGCGCAGGAAACACCATATATTTT.

The V and J genes are TRBV25-1 and TRBJ2-7; 7 nucleotides agree with TRBD2. This CDR3 is built from 14 residues. Germline trimming cut 4 bases from V and 3 bases from J; bases unmatched to any gene: 6. CDR1 and CDR2 (germline): MGHDK, SYGVNS. As DNA, the CDR3 is TGTGCCAGCAGTGTAACGCGGGAGTACTACGAGCAGTACTTC. Translated, it gives CASSVTREYYEQYF.

The sample holds a few counts of this clonotype. This sequence joins TRBV7-9 and TRBJ2-7; D is possibly TRBD1 or TRBD2 (7 bases each). Germline V gene sequence: CDR1 SEHNR, CDR2 FQNEAQ (reference sequence). The CDR3 runs 14 residues. The V and J ends lost 5 bases and 3 bases respectively, with 14 bases between them. CDR3 in DNA: TGTGCCAGCAGCCTACAGGGGAGGGTCTACGAGCAGTACTTC. Protein product: CASSLQGRVYEQYF.

The chain has TRBV20-1 and TRBJ2-5, with 13 nucleotides matching TRBD2. The ends lost 6 bases at V and 5 bases at J; junction bases unmatched: 12. This CDR3 has 16 residues. Germline V CDR1 and CDR2: DFQATT, SNEGSKA (reference sequence). As DNA, the CDR3 is TGCAGTGCCGCCGACAAGGGACTAGCGGGATTGGAGACCCAGTACTTC. It codes for CSAADKGLAGLETQYF.

This sequence joins TRBV7-9 and TRBJ1-5, with 7 bases matching TRBD1. This CDR3 has 15 amino acids. Trimming at V came to 0 bases and at J to 4 bases, leaving 3 bases not matched to a gene. Germline V gene data show CDR1 as SEHNR and CDR2 as FQNEAQ (reference sequence). The CDR3: CASSLALTGNQPQHF. CDR3 coding DNA: TGTGCCAGCAGCTTAGCCCTGACAGGGAATCAGCCCCAGCATTTT.

The rearrangement joins TRBV20-1 to TRBJ1-1; no definite D call. The ends were cut back, 0 bases at V and 1 base at J, with 9 bases in the middle. The CDR3 has 14 amino acids. CDR1 and CDR2 from the germline V gene are DFQATT and SNEGSKA (reference sequence). The CDR3 protein is CSARDGSTNTEAFF. The DNA of the CDR3 is TGCAGTGCTAGAGATGGCAGTACGAACACTGAAGCTTTCTTT.

This clonotype was seen only a few times. This chain links TRBV11-2 with TRBJ2-7, with D possibly matching TRBD1 (6 bases). Trimming took off 1 base at V and 6 bases at J, with 16 bases between the two ends. The CDR3 contains 15 residues. The germline V gene has CDR1 SGHAT and CDR2 FQNNGV. In DNA, the CDR3 is TGTGCCAGCAGCTTAGTTAAGCAGGGGCTGGGCGAGCAGTACTTC. Translation gives CASSLVKQGLGEQYF.

The CDR3 DNA sequence: TGCGCCAGCAGCTTGGTAGGACAGGGACAGCCCCAGCATTTT. Amino acids: CASSLVGQGQPQHF. The chain has TRBV5-1 and TRBJ1-5; TRBD1 matches 8 bases. The CDR3 has 14 amino acids. Germline trimming cut 0 bases from V and 7 bases from J; bases unmatched to any gene: 3. The germline CDR1 and CDR2 sequences are SGHRS and YFSETQ.

This clonotype was seen only a few times. The chain recombines TRBV20-1 with TRBJ2-5; TRBD1 or TRBD2 may be the D gene (5 bases each). Trimming pared 1 base from V and 8 bases from J, leaving 17 bases between. Germline assignment: CDR1 DFQATT and CDR2 SNEGSKA (reference sequence). This CDR3 comprises 14 residues. The CDR3 region has the DNA TGCAGTGCTAGAGGTGCCGCACCGGGACGCACCCAGTACTTC. Encoded protein: CSARGAAPGRTQYF.

This clonotype has a handful of counts. V is TRBV7-9 and J is TRBJ2-1; D is unresolved. Trimming pared 4 bases from V and 8 bases from J, leaving 9 bases between. CDR3 size: 12 residues. In germline, CDR1 is SEHNR, CDR2 FQNEAQ (reference sequence). DNA of the CDR3: TGTGCCAGCAGCTCGATGTATGATGAGCAGTTCTTC. This encodes CASSSMYDEQFF. Filled out from reference TRBV7-9 and TRBJ2-1, the complete variable domain reads DTGVSQNPRHKITKRGQNVTFRCDPISEHNRLYWYRQTLGQGPEFLTYFQNEAQLEKSRLLSDRFSAERPKGSFSTLEIQRTEQGDSAMYLCASSSMYDEQFFGPGTRLTVL.

This clonotype has just a few counts. The chain carries TRBV10-3 and TRBJ2-2; TRBD1 matches at 7 bases. Losses at the gene ends were 7 bases for V and 7 bases for J; bases not matched to a gene: 9. CDR1 is ENHRY and CDR2 is SYGVKD in the germline V gene. The CDR3 consists of 14 residues. The CDR3 sequence: CAINPGGLIGELFF. The CDR3 coding sequence is TGTGCCATCAATCCAGGGGGTCTAATCGGGGAGCTGTTTTTT.

V and J are TRBV15 and TRBJ2-7, with 8 bases aligning to TRBD2. The CDR3 has 16 residues. Germline V CDR1 and CDR2: LNHNV, YYDKDF (reference sequence). The V gene end was trimmed by 0 bases and the J gene end by 1 base; junction bases not matched to a gene: 5. This chain's CDR3 is CATSRDRSGSSYEQYF. CDR3 bases: TGTGCCACCAGCAGAGATCGGAGCGGGAGTTCCTACGAGCAGTACTTC. Combining the CDR3 with reference TRBV15 and TRBJ2-7 gives the whole variable domain DAMVIQNPRYQVTQFGKPVTLSCSQTLNHNVMYWYQQKSSQAPKLLFHYYDKDFNNEADTPDNFQSRRPNTSFCFLDIRSPGLGDTAMYLCATSRDRSGSSYEQYFGPGTRLTVT.

This clonotype appeared a few times. The V gene is TRBV7-2, the J gene TRBJ2-6; D unresolved. The CDR3 is 15 amino acids. Germline V gene sequence: CDR1 SGHTA, CDR2 FQGNSA. The V end was cut by 5 bases, the J end by 0 bases, with 8 bases between. CDR3 amino acids: CASSLSASGANVLTF. The CDR3 nucleotides read TGTGCCAGCAGCCTCTCGGCCTCTGGGGCCAACGTCCTGACTTTC.

This clonotype occurred a few times. The chain has TRBV20-1 and TRBJ2-2; the match to TRBD2 covers 11 bases. Looked up from germline, CDR1 is DFQATT and CDR2 is SNEGSKA (reference sequence). CDR3 size: 14 residues. V gave up 3 bases and J gave up 7 bases; unmatched junction bases: 4. The CDR3 DNA reads as TGCAGTGCTAGTAGCGGGAGGGTCGGCGGGGAGCTGTTTTTT. This encodes CSASSGRVGGELFF.